The T cell receptor (beta chain) described here comes from a study of shared clonotypes between healthy human individuals. Findings and caveats of the study: Estimated richness was generally greater in naive than memory subsets. The study found lower generation probabilities in non-shared clonotypes than in those shared by all four donors. Sharing across four donors was highest in naive CD4 (roughly 5%) and lowest in memory CD8 (around 0.4%).

Profiled with immunoSEQ multiplex PCR; TCRdb holds only in-frame clones, not every one. The sample has some 1,600,000 clones; approximately 98% are singletons. Germline lookup yields CDR1 LNHDA and CDR2 SQIVND (reference sequence). V was pared by 9 bases and J by 0 bases, with 15 bases between. The length of the CDR3 is 14 residues. In the CD4+ fraction, cells were divided into CD45RA+ naive and CD45RA-negative memory subsets. A remark on this clone: Its target is unknown.

This TCR derives from a man in his thirties or forties in good health. V gene TRBV19 combines with J gene TRBJ2-7, with D maybe TRBD1 (6 bases). The sample comprised naive CD4+ T cells sorted from blood. As for subset: CD45RA+ positively selected. CDR3 nucleotide sequence: TGTGCCAGCCGCCTCCGGGACACCTCCTACGAGCAGTACTTC. This translates into CASRLRDTSYEQYF.